The source of this T cell receptor (beta chain) is a study of blood T cell repertoires in COVID-19. V shed 4 bases and J shed 2 bases, with 16 bases lying between them. Germline V gene sequence: CDR1 SGHRS, CDR2 YFSETQ. The CDR3 extends over 16 amino acids. Produced via immunoSEQ multiplex PCR; TCRdb's table is partial and in-frame only. Altogether around 260,000 clones are present, around 86% being singletons, with the ten largest covering roughly 0.92%. The gene calls are TRBV5-1 and TRBJ2-1, with D possibly matching TRBD2 (6 bases). The receptor's source is a woman in her 40s who had recovered from COVID-19. What was sequenced was peripheral blood. CDR3 bases: TGCGCCAGCAGCCCGGGAGCCGACGGAGCCTACAATGAGCAGTTCTTC. It codes for CASSPGADGAYNEQFF.